Presented here are 21 T cell receptor beta chains from one specimen sequenced in a study of T cells in Graves' hyperthyroidism and ophthalmopathy. Researchers took RNA transcripts and amplified the TCR beta CDR3 regions from them. The HTBI set primed first-round TCR CDR3 RT-PCR. One entry per CDR3 protein, called by TCRdb with MiXCR from the multiplex PCR reads. The sample lists some 740,000 distinct CDR3 sequences, around 15% occurring once. The sequencing sample was made of blood. Every receptor here comes from a woman in her late teens or twenties with Graves' hyperthyroidism.

This clonotype was counted ten times or more. The V and J genes are TRBV13 and TRBJ2-7; 13 positions match TRBD2. CDR3 length: 13 residues. Unmatched junction bases numbered 4, after V lost 10 bases and J lost 4 bases. Germline V lookup: CDR1 PRHDT, CDR2 FYEKMQ (reference sequence). CDR3 loop: CATTSGRGYEQYF. In DNA, the CDR3 is TGTGCCACCACTAGCGGGAGGGGTTACGAGCAGTACTTC.

In this sample, this clonotype turned up a few times. The rearrangement joins TRBV29-1 to TRBJ2-5; TRBD1 agrees at 7 bases. The V gene end was trimmed by 8 bases and the J gene end by 5 bases; junction bases not matched to a gene: 17. The CDR3 has 15 amino acids. Germline V lookup: CDR1 SQVTM, CDR2 ANQGSEA. The CDR3 coding sequence is TGCAGCCTAATGGGGACAGAATTTAATTCGGAGACCCAGTACTTC. The encoded protein is CSLMGTEFNSETQYF. Full variable domain (missing parts from reference TRBV29-1 and TRBJ2-5): SAVISQKPSRDICQRGTSLTIQCQVDSQVTMMFWYRQQPGQSLTLIATANQGSEATYESGFVIDKFPISRPNLTFSTLTVSNMSPEDSSIYLCSLMGTEFNSETQYFGPGTRLLVL.

V and J are TRBV7-8 and TRBJ1-5; D is unclear. This CDR3 is 15 amino acids long. The germline CDR1 and CDR2 sequences are SGHVS and FQNEAQ. With 3 bases removed from V and 0 bases from J, the gap between germline ends came to 9 bases. The CDR3 here is CASSLSAYSNQPQHF. As DNA, the CDR3 is TGTGCCAGCAGCTTGTCAGCATATAGCAATCAGCCCCAGCATTTT.

Many counts were recorded for this clonotype. CDR3 loop: CASSPQGPRGQPQHF. Here the CDR3 DNA reads TGTGCCAGCAGTCCACAGGGCCCTCGAGGTCAGCCCCAGCATTTT. This chain connects TRBV12-3 or TRBV12-4 to TRBJ1-5; TRBD1 is a possible D gene (6 bases). The CDR3 length is 15 residues. The V gene lost 5 bases and the J gene lost 6 bases, with 17 bases spanning the gap.

This clonotype has a count of ten or more. The chain couples TRBV30 to TRBJ1-2; 7 nucleotides agree with TRBD1. The CDR3 totals 15 residues. CDR1 is GTSNPN, CDR2 SVGIG, per germline (reference sequence). J gave up 6 bases and V 5 bases, and 15 bases lay outside the gene matches. CDR3 bases: TGTGCCTGGGACGGACAGGCTGGACCGAGGGATGGCTACACCTTC. Amino acid sequence: CAWDGQAGPRDGYTF.

The chain has TRBV15 and TRBJ1-2, with D tentatively TRBD1 (5 bases). The CDR3 has 14 amino acids. V was clipped by 0 bases and J by 8 bases, with 13 bases between them. The germline gives CDR1 LNHNV, CDR2 YYDKDF (reference sequence). The chain's CDR3 is CATSRDLLGDGYTF. Written as DNA, the CDR3 is TGTGCCACCAGCAGAGATTTACTAGGGGACGGCTACACCTTC.

This clonotype was detected many times. The chain is built from TRBV7-9 and TRBJ2-3, with unresolved D. The length of the CDR3 is 14 residues. Germline CDR1 is SEHNR and CDR2 is FQNEAQ (reference sequence). Trimming left V 1 base short and J 5 bases short, with 10 bases between. The CDR3 sequence: CASSLGSSRDTQYF. The DNA for the CDR3 is TGTGCCAGCAGCTTAGGAAGTAGTAGAGATACGCAGTATTTT.

This clonotype was seen a handful of times. The CDR3 sequence: CASSPGAGLPNVLTF. CDR3 nucleotides: TGTGCCAGCAGCCCGGGGGCGGGACTCCCCAACGTCCTGACTTTC. The chain carries TRBV5-5 and TRBJ2-6, with D perhaps being TRBD1 or TRBD2 (6 bases each). Germline V gene sequence: CDR1 SGHKS, CDR2 YYEKEE (reference sequence). The CDR3 is 15 amino acids. The ends were cut back, 4 bases at V and 8 bases at J, with 16 bases in the middle.

The chain recombines TRBV10-3 with TRBJ2-1; D is unclear. This CDR3 has 15 amino acids. Trimming removed 0 bases at V and 4 bases at J, with 10 bases between. From germline, CDR1 is ENHRY and CDR2 SYGVKD. The CDR3 nucleotides are TGTGCCATCAGTGAGTCTACTGCCCCTTACAATGAGCAGTTCTTC. Translating gives CAISESTAPYNEQFF.

J is TRBJ2-7 and V is TRBV9; D may be TRBD1 or TRBD2 (6 bases each). CDR1 and CDR2 (germline): SGDLS, YYNGEE. This CDR3 region has 15 residues. V was clipped by 0 bases and J by 2 bases, with 12 bases between them. CDR3: CASSVVWGAAYEQYF. CDR3 nucleotides: TGTGCCAGCAGCGTAGTGTGGGGGGCCGCCTACGAGCAGTACTTC.

The chain employs TRBV19 and TRBJ2-3, with 11 nucleotides matching TRBD2. V lost 8 bases and J lost 0; bases outside the gene matches: 16. There are 19 residues in the CDR3. Germline V gene data show CDR1 as LNHDA and CDR2 as SQIVND (reference sequence). The CDR3 DNA sequence: TGTGCCAGTTCCTCTCACGGACTAGCGGGTGGCTCTAGCACAGATACGCAGTATTTT. Translation gives CASSSHGLAGGSSTDTQYF.

This clonotype has just a few counts. The chain employs TRBV2 and TRBJ2-7, with a possible D match to TRBD2 (5 bases). Germline V CDR1 and CDR2: SNHLY, FYNNEI. This CDR3 has 17 residues. V was shortened by 1 base and J by 0 bases, with 16 bases between the two germline ends. The CDR3: CASSEVGLDEGSYEQYF. The CDR3 nucleotides read TGTGCCAGCAGTGAAGTGGGCTTGGACGAGGGCTCCTACGAGCAGTACTTC.

The sample holds many counts of this clonotype. This sequence joins TRBV11-2 and TRBJ2-1; no clear D gene. Germline values: CDR1 SGHAT, CDR2 FQNNGV. The CDR3 totals 15 residues. Trimming cost V 0 bases and J 5 bases, with 11 bases left between them. This chain's CDR3 is CASSLEYRKDNEQFF. The CDR3 bases are TGTGCCAGCAGCTTAGAGTACAGAAAAGACAATGAGCAGTTCTTC.

This clonotype was counted a few times. V usage is TRBV6-1 and J usage is TRBJ1-5; a possible D gene is TRBD1 (5 bases). CDR3 size: 16 residues. Deletions cut 2 bases from V and 2 bases from J, with 13 bases between. CDR1 is MNHNS, CDR2 SASEGT, per germline. The CDR3 DNA follows: TGTGCCAGCAGTGAACGGCAGGGTGTGGGCAATCAGCCCCAGCATTTT. As protein: CASSERQGVGNQPQHF.

This clonotype was detected ten times or more. This sequence joins TRBV12-3 or TRBV12-4 and TRBJ2-7; no firm D call. The CDR3 consists of 13 residues. The V end lost 3 bases, the J end lost 3 bases, and 9 bases lay between the germline ends. This CDR3 is CASSFSQNYEQYF. Written as DNA, the CDR3 is TGTGCCAGCAGTTTTTCACAGAACTACGAGCAGTACTTC.

The gene calls are TRBV7-9 and TRBJ1-2, with D unclear. The ends were cut back, 6 bases at V and 8 bases at J, with 16 bases in the middle. The germline V gene encodes CDR1 SEHNR and CDR2 FQNEAQ (reference sequence). The CDR3 runs to 13 residues. The CDR3 here is CASRVGEAHGYTF. The CDR3 nucleotides are TGTGCCAGCAGGGTCGGGGAGGCGCACGGCTACACCTTC.

This clonotype was seen at least ten times. The genes are TRBV7-9 and TRBJ2-5; unclear D gene. CDR3 length: 14 residues. Germline CDR1 SEHNR, CDR2 FQNEAQ (reference sequence). V dropped 0 bases and J dropped 0 bases, with 5 bases sitting between them. The CDR3 nucleotides read TGTGCCAGCAGCTTAGCTTTGAACCAAGAGACCCAGTACTTC. Its protein is CASSLALNQETQYF.

This clonotype was detected ten times or more. This rearrangement joins TRBV6-5 to TRBJ1-1; D gene uncertain. The CDR3 runs to 15 residues. The V gene's germline CDR1 is MNHEY and CDR2 SVGAGI. Trimming cost V 0 bases and J 1 base, with 9 bases left between them. CDR3 sequence reads: CASSYSGWQNTEAFF. CDR3 bases: TGTGCCAGCAGTTACTCGGGCTGGCAGAACACTGAAGCTTTCTTT.

This chain's CDR3 is CASSVGGHDNQPQHF. Here the CDR3 DNA reads TGTGCCAGCAGCGTAGGCGGGCATGATAATCAGCCCCAGCATTTT. The rearrangement uses TRBV12-3 or TRBV12-4 and TRBJ1-5; D is undetermined. Trimming shortened V by 6 bases and J by 4 bases, and 16 bases separated the two germline ends. This CDR3 is 15 amino acids long.

This clonotype was seen a few times. The chain couples TRBV29-1 to TRBJ1-2, with a possible D match to TRBD1 (6 bases). V dropped 3 bases and J dropped 2 bases, with 7 bases sitting between them. Germline loops: CDR1 SQVTM, CDR2 ANQGSEA. The CDR3 covers 12 residues. CDR3 bases: TGCAGCGTTGAGGGACAAAACTATGGCTACACCTTC. Amino acids: CSVEGQNYGYTF.

Many counts were recorded for this clonotype. This chain connects TRBV20-1 to TRBJ2-1, with 12 bases aligning to TRBD2. The CDR3 has 16 residues. The trim removed 3 bases at V and 0 bases at J, leaving 3 bases unmatched. Per germline, CDR1 DFQATT and CDR2 SNEGSKA (reference sequence). The CDR3 is CSARATSGSSYNEQFF. In DNA, the CDR3 is TGCAGTGCTAGGGCGACTAGCGGGAGCTCCTACAATGAGCAGTTCTTC.